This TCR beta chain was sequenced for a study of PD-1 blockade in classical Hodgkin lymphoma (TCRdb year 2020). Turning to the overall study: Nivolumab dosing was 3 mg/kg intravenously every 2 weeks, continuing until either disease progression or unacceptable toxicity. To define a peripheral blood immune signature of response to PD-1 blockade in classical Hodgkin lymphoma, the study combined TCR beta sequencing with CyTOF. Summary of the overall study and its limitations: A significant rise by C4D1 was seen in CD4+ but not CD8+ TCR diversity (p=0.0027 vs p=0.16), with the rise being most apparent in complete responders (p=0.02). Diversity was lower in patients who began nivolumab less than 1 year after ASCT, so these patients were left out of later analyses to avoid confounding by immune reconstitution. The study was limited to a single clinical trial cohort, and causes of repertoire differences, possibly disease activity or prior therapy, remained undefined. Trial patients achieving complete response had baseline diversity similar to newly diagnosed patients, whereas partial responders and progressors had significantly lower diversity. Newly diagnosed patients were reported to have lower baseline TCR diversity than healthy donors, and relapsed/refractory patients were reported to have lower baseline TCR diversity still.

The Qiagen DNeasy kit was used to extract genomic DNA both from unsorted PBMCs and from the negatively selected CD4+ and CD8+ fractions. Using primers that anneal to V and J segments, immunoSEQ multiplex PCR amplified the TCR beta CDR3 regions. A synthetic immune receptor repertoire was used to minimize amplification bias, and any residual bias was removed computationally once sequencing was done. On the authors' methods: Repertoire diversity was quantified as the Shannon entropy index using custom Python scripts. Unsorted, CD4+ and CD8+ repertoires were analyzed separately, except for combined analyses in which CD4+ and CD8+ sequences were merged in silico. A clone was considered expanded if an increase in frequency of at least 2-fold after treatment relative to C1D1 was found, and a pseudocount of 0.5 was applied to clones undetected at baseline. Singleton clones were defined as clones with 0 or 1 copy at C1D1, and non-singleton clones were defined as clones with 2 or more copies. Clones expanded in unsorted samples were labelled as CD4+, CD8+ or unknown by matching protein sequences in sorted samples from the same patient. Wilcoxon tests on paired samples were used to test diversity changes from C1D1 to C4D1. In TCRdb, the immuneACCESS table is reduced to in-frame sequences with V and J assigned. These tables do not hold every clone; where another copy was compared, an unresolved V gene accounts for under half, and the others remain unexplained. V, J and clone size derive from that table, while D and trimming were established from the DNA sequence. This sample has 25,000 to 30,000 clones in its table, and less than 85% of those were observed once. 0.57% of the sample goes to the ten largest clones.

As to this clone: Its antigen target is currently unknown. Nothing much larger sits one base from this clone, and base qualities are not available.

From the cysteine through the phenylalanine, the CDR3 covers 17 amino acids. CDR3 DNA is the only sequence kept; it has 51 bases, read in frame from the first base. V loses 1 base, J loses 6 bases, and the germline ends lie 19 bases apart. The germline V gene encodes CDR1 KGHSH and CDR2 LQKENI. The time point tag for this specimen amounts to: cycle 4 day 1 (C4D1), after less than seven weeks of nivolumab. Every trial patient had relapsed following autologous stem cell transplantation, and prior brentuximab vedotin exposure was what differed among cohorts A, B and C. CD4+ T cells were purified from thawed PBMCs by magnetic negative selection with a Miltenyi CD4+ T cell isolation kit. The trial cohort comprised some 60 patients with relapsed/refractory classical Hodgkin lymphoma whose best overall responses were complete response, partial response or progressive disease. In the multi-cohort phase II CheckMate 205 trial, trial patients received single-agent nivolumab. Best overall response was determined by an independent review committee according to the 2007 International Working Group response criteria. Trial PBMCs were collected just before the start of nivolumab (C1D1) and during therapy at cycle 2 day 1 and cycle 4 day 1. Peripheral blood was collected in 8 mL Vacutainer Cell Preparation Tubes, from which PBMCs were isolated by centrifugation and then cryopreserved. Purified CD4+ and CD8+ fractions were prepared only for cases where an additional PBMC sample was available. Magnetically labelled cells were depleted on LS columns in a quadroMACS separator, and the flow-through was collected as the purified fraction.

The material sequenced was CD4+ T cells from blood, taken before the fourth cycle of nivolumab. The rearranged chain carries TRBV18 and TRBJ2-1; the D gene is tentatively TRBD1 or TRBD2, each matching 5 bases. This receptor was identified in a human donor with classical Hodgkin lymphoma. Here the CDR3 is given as CASSPQMLPVGGNEQFF. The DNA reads TGTGCCAGCTCACCACAGATGCTACCCGTTGGGGGCAATGAGCAGTTCTTC.